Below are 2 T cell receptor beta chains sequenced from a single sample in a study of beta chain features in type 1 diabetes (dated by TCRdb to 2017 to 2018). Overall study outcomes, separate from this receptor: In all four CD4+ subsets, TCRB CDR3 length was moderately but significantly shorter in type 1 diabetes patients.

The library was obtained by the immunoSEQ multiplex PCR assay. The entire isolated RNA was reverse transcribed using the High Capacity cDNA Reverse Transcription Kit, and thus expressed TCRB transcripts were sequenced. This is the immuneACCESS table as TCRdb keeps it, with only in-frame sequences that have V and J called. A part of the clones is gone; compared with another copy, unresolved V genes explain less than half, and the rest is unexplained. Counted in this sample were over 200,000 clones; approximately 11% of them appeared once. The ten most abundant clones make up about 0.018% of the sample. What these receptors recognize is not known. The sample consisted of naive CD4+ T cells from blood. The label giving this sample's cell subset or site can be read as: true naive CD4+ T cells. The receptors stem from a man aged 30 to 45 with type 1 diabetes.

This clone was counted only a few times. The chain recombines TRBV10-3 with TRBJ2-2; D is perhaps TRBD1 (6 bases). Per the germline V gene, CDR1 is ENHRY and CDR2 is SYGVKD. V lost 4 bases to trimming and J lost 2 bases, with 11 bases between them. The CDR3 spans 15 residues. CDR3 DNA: TGTGCCATCAGTGGGTCCGGGACAAACACCGGGGAGCTGTTTTTT. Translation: CAISGSGTNTGELFF.

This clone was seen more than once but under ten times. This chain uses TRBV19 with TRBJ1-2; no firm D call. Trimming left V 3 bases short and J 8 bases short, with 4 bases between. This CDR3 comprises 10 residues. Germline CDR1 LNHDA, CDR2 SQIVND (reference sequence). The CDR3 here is CASSMAGYTF. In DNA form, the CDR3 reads TGTGCCAGTAGTATGGCAGGCTACACCTTC.